This record looks at one T cell receptor beta chain sequence and its context. How the authors handled the data: By means of reference gene primer amplification, nucleated cell counts were estimated. Clones were read by immunoSEQ multiplex PCR, and TCRdb kept only the in-frame ones, dropping some. V and J calls and clone size are copied from that table; D and trimming were computed from the DNA. Among 100,000 to 150,000 clones listed, around 80% were seen once. This entry belongs to a study of blood T cell repertoires in COVID-19. Study details: PBMCs, B-cell-depleted T cells, or T cells were the source of the cDNA or gDNA that made up the material.

Participants reported their clinical history, and cohort assignment relied on those reports. The V and J ends lost 4 bases and 4 bases, in that order; junction bases with no gene match: 4. The CDR3 length is 14 residues. The germline gives CDR1 MNHEY, CDR2 SVGAGI. The V gene is TRBV6-5, the J gene TRBJ2-7, with 10 bases matching TRBD1. The source is a man aged 40-49 years with acute COVID-19. What was sequenced was PBMCs or T cells enriched from blood (not recorded which). CDR3 protein: CASSSRTGGYEQYF. CDR3 nucleotide sequence: TGTGCCAGCAGTTCCAGGACAGGGGGTTACGAGCAGTACTTC.